Sequencing of this T cell receptor beta chain was carried out in a study of response to subunit inactivated influenza vaccine. Whole-study results and caveats: Few additional T cells are recruited per seasonal influenza vaccination, authors suggested.

V lost 0 bases to trimming and J lost 0 bases, with 15 bases between them. The CDR3 length is 17 residues. Germline V gives CDR1 SGHKS, CDR2 YYEKEE (reference sequence). TCRdb re-called the RT-PCR reads with MiXCR, one entry per CDR3 protein. The sample has a few hundred thousand distinct CDR3 sequences, roughly 22% seen once. Worth noting for this clonotype: Its specificity is unknown. Since the CDR3 does not end with the conserved phenylalanine or tryptophan, this likely comes from a read error.

The rearrangement uses TRBV5-5 and TRBJ1-1, with D hard to call. This material consisted of PBMCs from blood, taken less than 22 months after vaccination. The sequence derives from a man between 45 and 75 years old who received an inactivated influenza vaccine. CDR3 in DNA: TGTGCCAGCAGCTTGGAAGCCTTATGGTCCATGAACACTGAAGCTTTCTAT. As protein: CASSLEALWSMNTEAFY.